One sample yielded the 27 T cell receptor beta chains listed below, sequenced in a study of T cells in Graves' hyperthyroidism and ophthalmopathy. TCR beta CDR3 regions were amplified from RNA. The HTBI primer set drove a first-round RT-PCR of the TCR CDR3. TCRdb redid the calling of the multiplex PCR reads with MiXCR, one entry per CDR3 protein. There are roughly 380,000 distinct CDR3 sequences in the sample; 15% to 20% occur only once, and roughly a sixth lies in the top ten. The source material was blood. These receptors came from a woman aged 40 to 55 with Graves' ophthalmopathy.

The chain joins TRBV12-3 or TRBV12-4 to TRBJ1-2; 9 bases align to TRBD1. V was pared by 2 bases and J by 4 bases, with 8 bases of the junction left unmatched. The CDR3 spans 16 residues. The CDR3 loop is CASSLTGTGNPYGYTF. The CDR3 coding sequence is TGTGCCAGCAGTTTAACGGGGACAGGGAATCCCTATGGCTACACCTTC.

In its sample, this clonotype was seen a few times. The V gene is TRBV7-6, the J gene TRBJ1-5; 8 bases agree with TRBD1. V shed 5 bases, J shed 7 bases, and the junction held 13 bases outside the gene matches. CDR1 and CDR2 (germline): SGHVS, FNYEAQ. CDR3 length equals 16 residues. CDR3 residues: CASSRALDREGQPQHF. CDR3 nucleotides: TGTGCCAGCAGCCGGGCACTGGACAGGGAAGGCCAGCCCCAGCATTTT.

This clonotype was seen ten or more times. CDR3 coding DNA: TGTGCCAGCAGCTTAGAGGGCGGGACGAACACCGGGGAGCTGTTTTTT. As protein: CASSLEGGTNTGELFF. The chain recombines TRBV11-1 with TRBJ2-2, with a tentative D call TRBD2 (6 bases). The CDR3 totals 16 residues. The ends were cut back, 1 base at V and 0 bases at J, with 9 bases in the middle. Germline lookup yields CDR1 SGHAT and CDR2 FQDESV (reference sequence).

The sample holds a few counts of this clonotype. The chain carries TRBV20-1 and TRBJ1-2; 7 bases align to TRBD1. Germline CDR1 reads DFQATT; CDR2 reads SNEGSKA (reference sequence). CDR3 size: 13 residues. V lost 6 bases to trimming and J lost 5 bases; unmatched junction nucleotides: 9. The CDR3 here is CSAPTGRRYGYTF. CDR3 in DNA: TGCAGTGCCCCGACAGGGCGTCGGTATGGCTACACCTTC.

This clonotype was recorded only once. The chain employs TRBV6-1 and TRBJ1-3; TRBD1 matches at 8 bases. Germline V gene sequence: CDR1 MNHNS, CDR2 SASEGT. The length of the CDR3 is 17 residues. V lost 8 bases and J lost 0; bases outside the gene matches: 12. This CDR3 reads CASRSRQGTLSGNTIYF. For the CDR3, the DNA is TGTGCCAGCCGGTCGCGACAGGGGACTCTCTCTGGAAACACCATATATTTT.

The sample holds a few counts of this clonotype. The genes are TRBV9 and TRBJ2-6; possible D gene TRBD1, 6 bases. V lost 5 bases to trimming and J lost 4 bases, with 19 bases between them. Germline V gene lookup returns CDR1 SGDLS and CDR2 YYNGEE. The CDR3 spans 17 residues. In DNA, the CDR3 is TGTGCCAGCAGGGGGGACACCCGTAGAGGAGGGGCCAACGTCCTGACTTTC. It translates to CASRGDTRRGGANVLTF.

The chain recombines TRBV7-2 with TRBJ2-2; D uncertain. Germline assignment: CDR1 SGHTA and CDR2 FQGNSA. The CDR3 is 13 residues long. V lost 5 bases and J lost 2, with 6 bases in between. The DNA of the CDR3 is TGTGCCAGCAGCGAAAAAAACACCGGGGAGCTGTTTTTT. It yields the protein CASSEKNTGELFF.

This clonotype showed up many times. The CDR3 region is CASSFFTENTGELFF. In nucleotides, the CDR3 is TGTGCCAGCAGCTTTTTTACAGAGAACACCGGGGAGCTGTTTTTT. The gene calls are TRBV11-2 and TRBJ2-2; no firm D call. Germline-derived CDR1 and CDR2 are SGHAT and FQNNGV. The ends were cut back, 3 bases at V and 1 base at J, with 9 bases in the middle. There are 15 residues in the CDR3.

This clonotype was seen ten or more times. This chain connects TRBV6-5 to TRBJ1-1; D call uncertain. The CDR3 contains 13 residues. Per the germline V gene, CDR1 is MNHEY and CDR2 is SVGAGI. V was pared by 6 bases and J by 11 bases, with 19 bases between. CDR3 nucleotide sequence: TGTGCCAGCAGCTACGATCCCTACCGTGGCGCTTTCTTT. Translation gives CASSYDPYRGAFF.

This clonotype was observed a few times. The J gene is TRBJ1-1, the V gene TRBV9; D is possibly TRBD1 (5 bases). Germline assignment: CDR1 SGDLS and CDR2 YYNGEE. CDR3 size: 13 residues. V lost 3 bases and J 3 bases, leaving 9 bases between the germline ends. The CDR3: CASSEGHYTEAFF. The CDR3 nucleotides are TGTGCCAGCAGCGAAGGACATTACACTGAAGCTTTCTTT.

The CDR3 sequence: CASSQVRGTYEQYF. CDR3 in DNA: TGTGCCAGCAGCCAAGTGAGGGGCACCTACGAGCAGTACTTC. The genes are TRBV3-1 and TRBJ2-7; D possibly uses TRBD1 or TRBD2 (5 bases each). The CDR3 runs to 14 residues. The V gene's germline CDR1 is LGHDT and CDR2 YNNKEL (reference sequence). The V and J ends lost 1 base and 2 bases respectively, with 9 bases between them.

This clonotype was found many times. The chain has TRBV11-1 and TRBJ2-3, with D possibly being TRBD2 (6 bases). Trimming left V 5 bases short and J 2 bases short, with 17 bases between. This CDR3 is 16 amino acids long. Germline V gives CDR1 SGHAT, CDR2 FQDESV (reference sequence). CDR3 bases: TGTGCCAGCAGCCACCCGGGCGGGACCCTCACAGATACGCAGTATTTT. Protein product: CASSHPGGTLTDTQYF.

This clonotype was observed at least ten times. The rearrangement joins TRBV5-1 to TRBJ1-6; D is unresolved. CDR1 is SGHRS and CDR2 is YFSETQ in the germline V gene. The CDR3 is 17 amino acids. Trimming cost V 3 bases and J 8 bases, with 21 bases left between them. CDR3 protein: CASSSRTGIIRDSPLHF. The CDR3 region has the DNA TGCGCCAGCAGCTCACGAACCGGGATTATTAGGGATTCACCCCTCCACTTT.

V and J are TRBV28 and TRBJ1-5; no clear D. The CDR3 length is 13 residues. Germline V CDR1 and CDR2: MDHEN, SYDVKM. V gave up 8 bases and J gave up 3 bases, with 11 bases separating them. Written as DNA, the CDR3 is TGTGCCAGCGATCAGGTCGACAATCAGCCCCAGCATTTT. As protein: CASDQVDNQPQHF. The full variable domain, rest sourced from reference TRBV28 and TRBJ1-5, is DVKVTQSSRYLVKRTGEKVFLECVQDMDHENMFWYRQDPGLGLRLIYFSYDVKMKEKGDIPEGYSVSREKKERFSLILESASTNQTSMYLCASDQVDNQPQHFGDGTRLSIL.

This clonotype was counted at least ten times. This rearrangement joins TRBV19 to TRBJ1-1; D not resolved. V was shortened by 10 bases and J by 1 base, with 13 bases between the two germline ends. The CDR3 totals 13 residues. In germline, CDR1 is LNHDA, CDR2 SQIVND (reference sequence). As DNA, the CDR3 is TGTGCCACCCTACGGTCGGGGAACACTGAAGCTTTCTTT. Its translation is CATLRSGNTEAFF.

This clonotype was recorded many times. This chain connects TRBV14 to TRBJ1-1; D ambiguous. The CDR3 consists of 17 residues. Trimming stripped 0 bases from V and 6 bases from J, with 20 bases between. CDR1 is SGHDN and CDR2 is FVKESK in the germline V gene. CDR3 sequence (DNA): TGTGCCAGCAGCCAAGAAAGCTACCCGGGAAGGACGGCTGAAGCTTTCTTT. Its translation: CASSQESYPGRTAEAFF.

This clonotype has a count of ten or more. This chain links TRBV20-1 with TRBJ1-1; D is possibly TRBD1 (5 bases). CDR1 DFQATT and CDR2 SNEGSKA come from the germline V gene (reference sequence). CDR3 length: 13 residues. Trimming stripped 4 bases from V and 2 bases from J, with 11 bases between. The CDR3 DNA reads as TGCAGTGCTATATGGACAAGCAACACTGAAGCTTTCTTT. It specifies CSAIWTSNTEAFF.

V gene TRBV24-1 combines with J gene TRBJ1-1; D is unclear. The CDR3 runs to 13 residues. V lost 5 bases, J lost 1 base, and 7 bases lay in between. The germline CDR1 and CDR2 sequences are KGHDR and SFDVKD. The DNA for the CDR3 is TGTGCCACCAGTGGATCCGCGAACACTGAAGCTTTCTTT. It specifies CATSGSANTEAFF.

The chain has TRBV25-1 and TRBJ2-4; 7 bases are a match to TRBD1. Germline CDR1 and CDR2: MGHDK and SYGVNS. This CDR3 is built from 15 residues. V lost 4 bases and J lost 3; bases outside the gene matches: 6. The CDR3 sequence: CASSAYRGNKNIQYF. The CDR3 DNA sequence: TGTGCCAGCAGTGCATACAGGGGTAACAAAAACATTCAGTACTTC. The full variable domain, its missing parts supplied by reference TRBV25-1 and TRBJ2-4, is EADIYQTPRYLVIGTGKKITLECSQTMGHDKMYWYQQDPGMELHLIHYSYGVNSTEKGDLSSESTVSRIRTEHFPLTLESARPSHTSQYLCASSAYRGNKNIQYFGAGTRLSVL.

V is TRBV4-2 and J is TRBJ2-7; tentatively, D is TRBD2 (5 bases). There are 17 residues in the CDR3. Germline V CDR1 and CDR2: LGHNA, YNFKEQ. Trimming left V 0 bases short and J 0 bases short, with 15 bases between. The CDR3 loop is CASSQDVMGVPSYEQYF. CDR3 DNA: TGTGCCAGCAGCCAAGACGTAATGGGAGTTCCCTCCTACGAGCAGTACTTC.

This sequence joins TRBV6-2 or TRBV6-3 and TRBJ2-2; D may be TRBD1 or TRBD2 (5 bases each). CDR1 and CDR2 from the germline V gene are MNHEY and SVGEGT. Trimming pared 6 bases from V and 7 bases from J, leaving 21 bases between. This CDR3 spans 16 amino acids. CDR3 nucleotides: TGTGCCAGCAGAAACCAAAGAGGGGTTAGTGACGGGGAGCTGTTTTTT. It encodes CASRNQRGVSDGELFF.

A note on this clonotype: A read error may be the cause here, since a much bigger clone is one base away. The genes are TRBV11-2 and TRBJ2-7, with 10 bases that match TRBD2. CDR3 length: 15 residues. Per germline, CDR1 SGHAT and CDR2 FQNNGV. V was clipped by 4 bases and J by 11 bases; unmatched bases: 14. For the CDR3, the DNA is TGTGCCAGCAGCTCCAACCTCAAAACGCTAGCGGGAGAGTACTTC. Its translation is CASSSNLKTLAGEYF. Combining the CDR3 with reference TRBV11-2 and TRBJ2-7 gives the whole variable domain EAGVAQSPRYKIIEKRQSVAFWCNPISGHATLYWYQQILGQGPKLLIQFQNNGVVDDSQLPKDRFSAERLKGVDSTLKIQPAKLEDSAVYLCASSSNLKTLAGEYFGPGTRLTVT.

This clonotype was seen many times. The gene calls are TRBV6-2 or TRBV6-3 and TRBJ2-7; weak D call: TRBD2 (5 bases). The CDR3 has 13 amino acids. Germline assignment: CDR1 MNHEY and CDR2 SVGEGT. V dropped 11 bases and J dropped 7 bases, with 21 bases sitting between them. CDR3 in amino acids: CASGGDTRFEQYF. CDR3 DNA: TGTGCCTCAGGAGGAGATACGAGGTTTGAGCAGTACTTC.

This clonotype was recorded many times. The chain links TRBV4-1 to TRBJ1-1; unclear D gene. From germline, CDR1 is MGHRA and CDR2 YSYEKL. With 0 bases removed from V and 7 bases from J, the gap between germline ends came to 12 bases. The CDR3 sequence is 14 residues long. The CDR3 region is CASSQDLGPDEAFF. DNA of the CDR3: TGCGCCAGCAGCCAAGATTTAGGGCCCGATGAAGCTTTCTTT.

The chain joins TRBV28 to TRBJ2-7, with TRBD1 matching over 7 bases. The germline gives CDR1 MDHEN, CDR2 SYDVKM. Trimming took 5 bases from V and 7 from J; bases not matched to a gene: 11. The CDR3 runs to 14 residues. This chain's CDR3 is CASSRRQGLDEQYF. The CDR3 DNA follows: TGTGCCAGCAGTAGAAGACAGGGCCTTGATGAGCAGTACTTC.

This clonotype was found many times. The J gene is TRBJ2-7, the V gene TRBV5-1; 9 bases fit TRBD1. V gave up 1 base and J gave up 3 bases; unmatched junction bases: 5. CDR3 length: 15 amino acids. Looked up from germline, CDR1 is SGHRS and CDR2 is YFSETQ. The CDR3 DNA is TGCGCCAGCAGCTTGACAGGGGGCTCTTACTACGAGCAGTACTTC. It encodes CASSLTGGSYYEQYF.

The chain couples TRBV5-4 to TRBJ1-1; TRBD1 agrees at 8 bases. V lost 0 bases and J lost 7; bases outside the gene matches: 8. The CDR3 has 15 residues. Germline loops: CDR1 SGHNT, CDR2 YYREEE (reference sequence). The CDR3 region has the DNA TGTGCCAGCAGCTTGGACCAGGGGGCTTCTGTTGAAGCTTTCTTT. Amino acid sequence: CASSLDQGASVEAFF.